This TCR beta chain originates from a study of cytomegalovirus exposure and HLA in healthy donors. Study at large: Earlier sequencing of about 179 million T cells yielded 100 million to 140 million unique TCR beta sequences. General study results and limits: Among the CMV-associated chains, three were confirmed in vitro as specific for CMV antigens. The authors judged a highly shared variant cluster likely a sequencing artifact. In a later analysis, CMV-associated beta chains were mostly HLA-associated, it appeared.

The CDR3 loop spans 15 amino acids. Germline V gene sequence: CDR1 SGHNT, CDR2 YYREEE (reference sequence). The ends were cut back, 0 bases at V and 1 base at J, with 5 bases in the middle. PCR used 60 Vbeta primers and 13 Jbeta primers. TCRdb keeps only in-frame clones here, not all; method: immunoSEQ multiplex PCR. This sample has approximately 150,000 clones; 60% to 85% occur once, and the top ten carry 7%. About this clone: Its antigen is still unknown.

The sequence was obtained from a woman aged 40-49 years in good health and CMV-seropositive. The genes are TRBV5-4 and TRBJ2-6; D not certain. The specimen sequenced was PBMCs. Here the CDR3 reads CASSLDQSGANVLTF. The CDR3 coding sequence is TGTGCCAGCAGCTTGGATCAATCTGGGGCCAACGTCCTGACTTTC.